This T cell receptor (beta chain) is from a study of T cell responses to AZD1222 COVID-19 vaccine. Whole-study findings and limits: Among those given AZD1222, only five to seven were seropositive at baseline.

CDR1 MNHEY and CDR2 SMNVEV come from the germline V gene (reference sequence). The V segment lost 5 bases and the J segment 7 bases; nucleotides outside the gene matches: 13. This CDR3 has 15 amino acids. Libraries were prepared by immunoSEQ multiplex PCR; TCRdb keeps only in-frame clonotypes and omits some of them. The table has 80,000 to 100,000 clones, 88% seen once. This clone was recorded a few times. The antigen is unknown. The sequence derives from an adult in good health. V usage is TRBV27 and J usage is TRBJ1-2; 7 bases map to TRBD1. The sequenced sample was peripheral blood, obtained on day 0 of MenACWY control vaccination. This chain's CDR3 is CASSPAVRGLSGYTF. The CDR3 DNA reads as TGTGCCAGCAGTCCAGCAGTTAGGGGGCTGAGTGGCTACACCTTC.